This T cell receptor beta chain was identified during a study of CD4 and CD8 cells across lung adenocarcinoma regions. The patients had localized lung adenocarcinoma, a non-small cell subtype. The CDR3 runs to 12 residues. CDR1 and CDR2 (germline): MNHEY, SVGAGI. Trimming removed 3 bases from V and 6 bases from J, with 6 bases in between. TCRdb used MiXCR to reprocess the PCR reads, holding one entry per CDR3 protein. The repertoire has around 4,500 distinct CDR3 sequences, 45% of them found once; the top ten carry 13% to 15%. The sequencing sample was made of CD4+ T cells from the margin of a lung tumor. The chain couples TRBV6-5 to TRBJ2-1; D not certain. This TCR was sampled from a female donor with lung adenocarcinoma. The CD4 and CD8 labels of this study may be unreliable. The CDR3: CASSYTVNEQFF. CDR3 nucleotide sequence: TGTGCCAGCAGTTATACGGTCAATGAGCAGTTCTTC.